The 7 T cell receptor beta chains given below trace back to one sample, sequenced in a study of T cell repertoires in ileal Crohn's disease. Method: immunoSEQ multiplex PCR; TCRdb's copy keeps in-frame clones and lacks some. The profile shows roughly 13,000 clones, 70% to 90% of them singletons. The sequenced material came from ileal tissue. These receptors came from an adult with Crohn's disease.

The chain links TRBV27 to TRBJ1-5, with 7 bases lining up with TRBD1. CDR3 length: 17 residues. Trimming removed 6 bases from V and 2 bases from J; junction bases left unmatched: 13. Germline V gene lookup returns CDR1 MNHEY and CDR2 SMNVEV (reference sequence). CDR3 coding DNA: TGTGCCAGCAGGTCAGGCCTGAACAGGGGCGGCAATCAGCCCCAGCATTTT. Its protein product is CASRSGLNRGGNQPQHF.

This rearrangement joins TRBV6-1 to TRBJ2-6, with D unclear. CDR1 and CDR2 from the germline V gene are MNHNS and SASEGT. The V end was cut by 2 bases, the J end by 0 bases, with 5 bases between. The CDR3 sequence is 15 residues long. In DNA, the CDR3 is TGTGCCAGCAGTGAAAGCATCTCTGGGGCCAACGTCCTGACTTTC. Its translation is CASSESISGANVLTF.

This clone was detected once. This rearrangement joins TRBV2 to TRBJ1-2, with D possibly being TRBD1 (5 bases). The CDR3 contains 13 residues. V gave up 7 bases and J gave up 7 bases, with 16 bases separating them. CDR1 is SNHLY and CDR2 is FYNNEI in the germline V gene. The CDR3 reads CASKGLLGFGYTF. In nucleotides, the CDR3 is TGTGCCAGCAAGGGACTTTTGGGGTTTGGCTACACCTTC.

CDR3 bases: TGTGCCAGTAGCGCTGACATGTGGGCTGGCTACACCTTC. Amino acids: CASSADMWAGYTF. The V call is TRBV19, the J call TRBJ1-2; unclear D gene. The ends were cut back, 6 bases at V and 7 bases at J, with 15 bases in the middle. The CDR3 is 13 residues long. Per the germline V gene, CDR1 is LNHDA and CDR2 is SQIVND (reference sequence).

The J gene is TRBJ2-7, the V gene TRBV19; TRBD1 matches 9 bases. Germline CDR1 LNHDA, CDR2 SQIVND (reference sequence). CDR3 length equals 16 residues. After removal of 5 bases from V and 0 bases from J, the junction contained 8 bases not matched to a gene. CDR3 protein: CASSPLGQGGSYEQYF. Written as DNA, the CDR3 is TGTGCCAGTAGTCCCCTGGGACAGGGAGGCTCCTACGAGCAGTACTTC.

A note on this clone: Different DNA sequences within this sample yield the same CDR3. The chain uses TRBV18 and TRBJ2-7; TRBD1 matches at 11 bases. The germline gives CDR1 KGHSH, CDR2 LQKENI. The CDR3 totals 14 residues. V shed 3 bases and J 7 bases; nucleotides not matched to a gene: 5. The CDR3 reads CASSPGQGAREQYF. The CDR3, as DNA: TGTGCCAGCTCACCCGGACAGGGGGCGCGTGAGCAGTACTTC.

The chain couples TRBV7-8 to TRBJ1-1; 7 nucleotides agree with TRBD1. The CDR3 covers 13 residues. V lost 5 bases and J lost 6; bases outside the gene matches: 6. CDR1 SGHVS and CDR2 FQNEAQ come from the germline V gene. The CDR3 spells CASSNRQGAEAFF. DNA of the CDR3: TGTGCCAGCAGCAATAGACAGGGTGCTGAAGCTTTCTTT. Full variable domain (remainder filled in from reference TRBV7-8 and TRBJ1-1): GAGVSQSPRYKVAKRGQDVALRCDPISGHVSLFWYQQALGQGPEFLTYFQNEAQLDKSGLPSDRFFAERPEGSVSTLKIQRTQQEDSAVYLCASSNRQGAEAFFGQGTRLTVV.